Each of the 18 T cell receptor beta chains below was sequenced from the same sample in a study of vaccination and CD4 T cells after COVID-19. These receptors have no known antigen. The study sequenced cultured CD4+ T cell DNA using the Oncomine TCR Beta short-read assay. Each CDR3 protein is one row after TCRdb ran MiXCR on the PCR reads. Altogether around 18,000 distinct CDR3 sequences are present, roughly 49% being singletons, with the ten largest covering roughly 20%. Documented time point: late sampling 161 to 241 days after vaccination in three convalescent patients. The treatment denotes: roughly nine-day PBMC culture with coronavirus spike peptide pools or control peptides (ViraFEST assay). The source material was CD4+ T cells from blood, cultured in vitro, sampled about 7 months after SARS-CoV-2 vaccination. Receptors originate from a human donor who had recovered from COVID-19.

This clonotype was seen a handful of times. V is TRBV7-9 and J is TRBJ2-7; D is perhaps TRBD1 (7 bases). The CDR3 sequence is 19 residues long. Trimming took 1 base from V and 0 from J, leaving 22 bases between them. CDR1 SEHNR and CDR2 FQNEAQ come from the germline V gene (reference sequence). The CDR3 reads CASSLVLRRGRPLSYEQYF. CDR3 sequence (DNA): TGTGCCAGCAGCTTAGTTCTCCGGAGGGGGCGACCCCTCTCCTACGAGCAGTACTTC.

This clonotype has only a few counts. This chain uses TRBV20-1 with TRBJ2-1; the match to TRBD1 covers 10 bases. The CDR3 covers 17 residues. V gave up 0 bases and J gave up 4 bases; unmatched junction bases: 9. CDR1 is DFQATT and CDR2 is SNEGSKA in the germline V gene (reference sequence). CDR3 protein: CSARDRGTGVLYNEQFF. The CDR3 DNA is TGCAGTGCTAGAGATCGGGGGACAGGGGTTCTTTACAATGAGCAGTTCTTC.

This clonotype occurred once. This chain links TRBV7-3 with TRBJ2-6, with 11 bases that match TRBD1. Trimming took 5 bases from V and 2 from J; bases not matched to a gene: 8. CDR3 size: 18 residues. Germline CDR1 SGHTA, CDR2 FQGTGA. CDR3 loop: CASSTAGTGGPGANVLTF. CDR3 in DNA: TGTGCCAGCAGCACTGCCGGGACAGGGGGTCCTGGGGCCAACGTCCTGACTTTC.

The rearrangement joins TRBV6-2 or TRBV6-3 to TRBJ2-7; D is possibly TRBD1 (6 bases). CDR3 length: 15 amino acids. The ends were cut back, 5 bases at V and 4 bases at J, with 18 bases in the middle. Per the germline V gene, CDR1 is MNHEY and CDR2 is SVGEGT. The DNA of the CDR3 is TGTGCCAGCAGTAGCCCCGGACAGATTTATTACGAGCAGTACTTC. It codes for CASSSPGQIYYEQYF.

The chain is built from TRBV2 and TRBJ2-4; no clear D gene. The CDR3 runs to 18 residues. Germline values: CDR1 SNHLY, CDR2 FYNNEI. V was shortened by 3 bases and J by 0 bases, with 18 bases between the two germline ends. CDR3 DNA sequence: TGTGCCAGCAGTGACCCTGCAACAGCTGGGCTAGCCAAAAACATTCAGTACTTC. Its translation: CASSDPATAGLAKNIQYF.

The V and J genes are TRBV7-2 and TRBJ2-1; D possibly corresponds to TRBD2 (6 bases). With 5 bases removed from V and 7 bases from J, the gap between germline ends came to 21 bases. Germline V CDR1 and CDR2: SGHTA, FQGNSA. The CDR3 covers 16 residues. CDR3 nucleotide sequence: TGTGCCAGCAGCCAATCTAGCGTGGGAGTCGGGAATGAGCAGTTCTTC. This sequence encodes CASSQSSVGVGNEQFF.

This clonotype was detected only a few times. The CDR3 reads CASSPPGTPNTEAFF. CDR3 nucleotide sequence: TGTGCCAGCAGTCCACCCGGGACACCTAACACTGAAGCTTTCTTT. V is TRBV6-1 and J is TRBJ1-1; a weak D match, TRBD1 (6 bases). The CDR3 is 15 amino acids. V was shortened by 5 bases and J by 2 bases, with 15 bases between the two germline ends. Looked up from germline, CDR1 is MNHNS and CDR2 is SASEGT.

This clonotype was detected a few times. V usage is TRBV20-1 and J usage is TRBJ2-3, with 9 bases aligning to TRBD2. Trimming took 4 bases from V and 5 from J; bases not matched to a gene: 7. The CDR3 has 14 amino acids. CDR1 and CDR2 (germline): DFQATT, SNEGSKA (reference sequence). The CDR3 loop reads CSAKSGRQRDTQYF. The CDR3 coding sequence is TGCAGTGCTAAAAGCGGGAGGCAGCGAGATACGCAGTATTTT.

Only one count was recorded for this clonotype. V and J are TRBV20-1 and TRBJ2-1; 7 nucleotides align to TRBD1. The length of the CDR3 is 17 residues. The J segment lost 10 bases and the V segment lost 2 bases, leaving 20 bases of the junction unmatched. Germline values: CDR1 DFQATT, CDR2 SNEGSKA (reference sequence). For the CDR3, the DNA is TGCAGTGCTAGAACATGGGCAGGGGGACCCGAGGGAGACGAGCAGTTCTTC. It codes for CSARTWAGGPEGDEQFF.

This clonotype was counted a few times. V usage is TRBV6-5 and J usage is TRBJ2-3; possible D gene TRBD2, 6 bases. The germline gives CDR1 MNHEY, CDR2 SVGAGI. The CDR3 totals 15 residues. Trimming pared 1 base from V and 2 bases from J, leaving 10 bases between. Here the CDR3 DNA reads TGTGCCAGCAGTTACTTTTCGGGGGACACAGATACGCAGTATTTT. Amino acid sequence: CASSYFSGDTDTQYF.

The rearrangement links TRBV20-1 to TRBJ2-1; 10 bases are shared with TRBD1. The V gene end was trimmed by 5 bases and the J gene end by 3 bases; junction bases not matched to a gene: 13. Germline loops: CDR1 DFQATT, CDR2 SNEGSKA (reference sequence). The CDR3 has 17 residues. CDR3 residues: CSASGTGVTGDYNEQFF. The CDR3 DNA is TGCAGTGCTTCCGGGACAGGGGTAACCGGGGACTACAATGAGCAGTTCTTC.

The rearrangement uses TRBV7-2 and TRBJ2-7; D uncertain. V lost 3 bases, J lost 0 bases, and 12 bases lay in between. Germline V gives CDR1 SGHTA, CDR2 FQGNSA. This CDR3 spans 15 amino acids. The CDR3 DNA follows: TGTGCCAGCAGCTTTAGGACCAGTCACTCCTACGAGCAGTACTTC. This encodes CASSFRTSHSYEQYF.

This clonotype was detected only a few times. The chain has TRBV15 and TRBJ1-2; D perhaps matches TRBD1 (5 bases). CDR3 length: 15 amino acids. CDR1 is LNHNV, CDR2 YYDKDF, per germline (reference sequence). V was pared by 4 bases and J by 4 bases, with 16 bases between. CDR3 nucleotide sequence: TGTGCCACCAGCACGACAAGGGGTACTGCCTATGGCTACACCTTC. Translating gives CATSTTRGTAYGYTF.

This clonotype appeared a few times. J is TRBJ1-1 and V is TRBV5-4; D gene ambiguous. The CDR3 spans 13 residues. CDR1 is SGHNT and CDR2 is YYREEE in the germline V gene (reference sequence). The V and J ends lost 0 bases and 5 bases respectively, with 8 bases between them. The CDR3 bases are TGTGCCAGCAGCTTGGACTCAGCAACTGAAGCTTTCTTT. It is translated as CASSLDSATEAFF.

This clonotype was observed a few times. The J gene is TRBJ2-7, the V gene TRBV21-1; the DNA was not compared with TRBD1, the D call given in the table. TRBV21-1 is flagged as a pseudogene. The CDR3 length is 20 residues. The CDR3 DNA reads TGTGCCAGCAGCAAAGCGCTTTCCTTATATCGACAGCGGATTATCTCCGAGCAGTACTTC. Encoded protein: CASSKALSLYRQRIISEQYF.

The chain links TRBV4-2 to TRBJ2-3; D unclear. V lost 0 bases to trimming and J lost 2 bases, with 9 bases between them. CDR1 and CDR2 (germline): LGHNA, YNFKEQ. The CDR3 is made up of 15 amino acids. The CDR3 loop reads CASSQDRVATDTQYF. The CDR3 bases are TGTGCCAGCAGCCAAGATCGGGTAGCCACAGATACGCAGTATTTT.

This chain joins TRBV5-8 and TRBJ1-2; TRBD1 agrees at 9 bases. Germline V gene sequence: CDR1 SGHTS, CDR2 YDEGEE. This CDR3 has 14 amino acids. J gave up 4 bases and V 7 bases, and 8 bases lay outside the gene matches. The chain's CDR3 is CASVNRGRFYGYTF. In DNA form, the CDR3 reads TGTGCCAGCGTTAACAGGGGGCGCTTCTATGGCTACACCTTC.

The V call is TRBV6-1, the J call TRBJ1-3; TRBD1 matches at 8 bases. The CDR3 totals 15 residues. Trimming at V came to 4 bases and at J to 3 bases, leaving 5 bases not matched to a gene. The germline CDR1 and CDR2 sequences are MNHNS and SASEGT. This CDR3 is CASSALGQGGNTIYF. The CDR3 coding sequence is TGTGCCAGCAGTGCCCTAGGACAGGGTGGAAACACCATATATTTT.